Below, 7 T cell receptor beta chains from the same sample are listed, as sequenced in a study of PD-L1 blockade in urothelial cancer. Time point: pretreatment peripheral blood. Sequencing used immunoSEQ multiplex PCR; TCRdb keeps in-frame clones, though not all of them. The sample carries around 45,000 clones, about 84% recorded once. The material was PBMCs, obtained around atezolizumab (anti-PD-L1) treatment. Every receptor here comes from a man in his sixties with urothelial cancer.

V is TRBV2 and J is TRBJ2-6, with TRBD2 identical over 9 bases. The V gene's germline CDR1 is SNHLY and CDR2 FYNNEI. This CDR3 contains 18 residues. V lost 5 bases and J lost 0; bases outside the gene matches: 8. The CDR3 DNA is TGTGCCAGCAGTTCTCCTAGCGGGACGTACTCTGGGGCCAACGTCCTGACTTTC. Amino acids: CASSSPSGTYSGANVLTF.

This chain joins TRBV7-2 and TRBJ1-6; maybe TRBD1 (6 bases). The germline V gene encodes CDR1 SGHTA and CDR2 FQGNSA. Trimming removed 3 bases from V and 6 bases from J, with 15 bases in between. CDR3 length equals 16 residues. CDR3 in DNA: TGTGCCAGCAGCTTTGGGGCAGGGGCTGGTAATTCACCCCTCCACTTT. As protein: CASSFGAGAGNSPLHF.

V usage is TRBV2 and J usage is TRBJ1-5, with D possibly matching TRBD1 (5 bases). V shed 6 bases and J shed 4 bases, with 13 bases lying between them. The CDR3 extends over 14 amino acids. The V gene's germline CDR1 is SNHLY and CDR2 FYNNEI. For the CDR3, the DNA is TGTGCCAGCAGCTTCAGGGCAGATAATCAGCCCCAGCATTTT. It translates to CASSFRADNQPQHF.

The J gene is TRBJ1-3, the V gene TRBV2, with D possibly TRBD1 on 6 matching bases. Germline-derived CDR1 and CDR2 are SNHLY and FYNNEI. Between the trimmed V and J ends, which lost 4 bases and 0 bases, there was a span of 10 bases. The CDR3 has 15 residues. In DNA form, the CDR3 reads TGTGCCAGCAGTGGATGGGGGCTCTCTGGAAACACCATATATTTT. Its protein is CASSGWGLSGNTIYF.

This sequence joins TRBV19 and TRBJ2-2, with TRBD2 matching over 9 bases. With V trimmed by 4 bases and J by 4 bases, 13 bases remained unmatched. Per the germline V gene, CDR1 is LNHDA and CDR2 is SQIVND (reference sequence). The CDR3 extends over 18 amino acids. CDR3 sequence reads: CASSTGGRGGQGTGELFF. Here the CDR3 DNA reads TGTGCCAGTAGTACCGGTGGGCGGGGGGGCCAAGGCACCGGGGAGCTGTTTTTT.

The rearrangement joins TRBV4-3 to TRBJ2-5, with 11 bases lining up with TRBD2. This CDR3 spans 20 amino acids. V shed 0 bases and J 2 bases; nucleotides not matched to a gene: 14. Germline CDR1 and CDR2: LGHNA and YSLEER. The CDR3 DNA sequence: TGCGCCAGCAGCCAAGATCTTAAGGGCCTAGCGGGAGGTAGGCAAGAGACCCAGTACTTC. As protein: CASSQDLKGLAGGRQETQYF.

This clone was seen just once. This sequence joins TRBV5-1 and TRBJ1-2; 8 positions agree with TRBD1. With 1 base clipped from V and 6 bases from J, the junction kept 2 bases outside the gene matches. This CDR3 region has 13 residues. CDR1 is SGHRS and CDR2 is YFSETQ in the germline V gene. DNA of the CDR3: TGCGCCAGCAGCTTGCAGGGGGCTGATGGCTACACCTTC. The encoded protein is CASSLQGADGYTF.